These T cell receptor beta chains were read from a single sample in a study of T cell changes during pregnancy in multiple sclerosis. The assay was immunoSEQ multiplex PCR, and TCRdb's table has in-frame clones only and misses some. The top ten hold approximately 2.6% of the sample, which has tens of thousands of clones, roughly 90% seen once. The sample was CD8+ T cells from peripheral blood mononuclear cells, taken in the second trimester of pregnancy. These receptors all stem from a female donor with multiple sclerosis, enrolled in a pregnancy study. CDR3s include the opening cysteine and the closing phenylalanine or tryptophan. D genes are given only for firm matches. Some rows have no size entry. The others give once, few or many, or a class for an expanded clone.

j_call d_call v_call clone_size cdr3_length cdr3_nt cdr3_aa
TRBJ1-3 - TRBV19 - 14 TGTGCCAGTAGTATAGGCTGGCCCAGAAACACCATATATTTT CASSIGWPRNTIYF
TRBJ2-5 - TRBV9 - 13 TGTGCCAGCAGCGTAGGGGGCGGTGAGACCCAGTACTTC CASSVGGGETQYF
TRBJ1-4 - TRBV13 - 15 TGTGCCAGCAGCGGACACCAAAGCGGGGAGGAAAAACTGTTTTTT CASSGHQSGEEKLFF
TRBJ2-7 TRBD1 TRBV5-6 - 15 TGTGCCAGCAGCCGACAGGGGAAGGCGGCCTACGAGCAGTACTTC CASSRQGKAAYEQYF
TRBJ2-2 - TRBV12-1 - 21 TGTGCCAGCAGCTCTGGGGGGCGTGACACCCAGCGGGGGGGCACCACCGGGGAGCTGTTTTTT CASSSGGRDTQRGGTTGELFF
TRBJ1-4 TRBD1 TRBV4-1 - 15 TGCGCCAGCAGCCAAGGGTGGACAGGGGGTGAAAAACTGTTTTTT CASSQGWTGGEKLFF
TRBJ2-5 - TRBV12-5 - 12 TGTGCTAGCTCGGGGGTGCAAGAGACCCAGTACTTC CASSGVQETQYF
TRBJ2-2 - TRBV6-1 - 10 TGTGCCAGTCTTGCCGGGGAGCTGTTTTTT CASLAGELFF
TRBJ1-4 TRBD1 TRBV27 - 13 TGTGCCAGCAAGGGACAGGTTCAGGAAAAACTGTTTTTT CASKGQVQEKLFF
TRBJ2-1 - TRBV15 - 15 TGTGCCACCAGCAGGAAGGCACTAAACTACAATGAGCAGTTCTTC CATSRKALNYNEQFF
TRBJ2-7 TRBD2 TRBV7-6 - 13 TGTGCCAGCAGTCTCACTTCGGGGGGGGAGCAGTACTTC CASSLTSGGEQYF
TRBJ1-5 - TRBV2 - 14 TGTGCCAGCAGTGAGGACAGAAGCAATCAGCCCCAGCATTTT CASSEDRSNQPQHF
TRBJ1-1 - TRBV6-5 - 13 TGTGCCAGCAGTGCGGGCAGGTTCACTGAAGCTTTCTTT CASSAGRFTEAFF
TRBJ2-3 TRBD2 TRBV10-2 - 16 TGCGCCAGCAGTCCCGCGACGGGGGGGCCCACAGATACGCAGTATTTT CASSPATGGPTDTQYF
TRBJ2-5 TRBD1 TRBV7-9 - 16 TGTGCCAGCAGCTCGAGGGACAGGGACGGGGAAGAGACCCAGTACTTC CASSSRDRDGEETQYF
TRBJ2-7 - TRBV13 - 14 TGTGCCAGCAGCTTCGGGACAAGGGCCTACGAGCAGTACTTC CASSFGTRAYEQYF
TRBJ1-4 TRBD1 TRBV5-6 medium-sized 14 TGTGCCAGCAGCGCCGGACAGGGGACTAGTAAACTGTTTTTT CASSAGQGTSKLFF
TRBJ1-2 TRBD1 TRBV13 - 15 TGTGCCAGCAGTCTCGACAGGGCCTCTTCCTATGGCTACACCTTC CASSLDRASSYGYTF
TRBJ2-1 - TRBV21-1 - 13 TGTGCCAGCAGCAACGTCCCCCACAATGAGCAGTTCTTC CASSNVPHNEQFF
TRBJ1-3 - TRBV5-4 - 15 TGTGCCAGCAGCCCGATAGGGGGGGCTGGAAACACCATATATTTT CASSPIGGAGNTIYF
TRBJ1-2 - TRBV11-2 - 11 TGTGCCAGCAGCTTCGTAGATGGCTACACCTTC CASSFVDGYTF
TRBJ2-1 TRBD2 TRBV30 - 15 TGTGCCTGGAGTGCGGGGAGCGGGGGGTACGGTGAGCAGTTCTTC CAWSAGSGGYGEQFF
TRBJ2-7 - TRBV7-9 - 14 TGTGCCAGCAGCTTAGTGGTCAGTCCCTACGAGCAGTACTTC CASSLVVSPYEQYF
TRBJ2-5 TRBD1 TRBV6-1 - 14 TGTGCCAGCAGTGAAGTGGCAGGGGGCGAGACCCAGTACTTC CASSEVAGGETQYF
TRBJ2-7 - TRBV2 - 12 TGTGCCAGCAGTGAACGGGTTTACGAGCAGTACTTC CASSERVYEQYF
TRBJ1-1 TRBD1 TRBV5-1 - 13 TGCGCCAGCAGCGTGGACAGGATCACTGAAGCTTTCTTT CASSVDRITEAFF
TRBJ2-5 TRBD1 TRBV7-2 - 15 TGTGCCAGCAGCTTAGGCTGGGACAGCCAAGAGACCCAGTACTTC CASSLGWDSQETQYF
TRBJ2-1 - TRBV27 - 15 TGTGCCAGCAGTTTCATCGGGGTCTCATACAATGAGCAGTTCTTC CASSFIGVSYNEQFF
TRBJ1-1 - TRBV19 - 11 TGTGCCAGTTTTACGGGGGTCGAAGCTTTCTTT CASFTGVEAFF
TRBJ2-1 - TRBV6-1 - 15 TGTGCCAGCAATGTGGTCACGGTCTCCTACAATGAGCAGTTCTTC CASNVVTVSYNEQFF
TRBJ1-2 - TRBV4-2 - 16 TGTGCCAGCAGCCAAGACCGCGCAGGAAATAACTATGGCTACACCTTC CASSQDRAGNNYGYTF
TRBJ1-6 - TRBV19 - 14 TGTGCCAGTAGTATAGGACAGGATAATTCACCCCTCCACTTT CASSIGQDNSPLHF
TRBJ2-1 - TRBV7-3 - 13 TGTGCCAGCAGCCCGAGACTTTACAATGAGCAGTTCTTC CASSPRLYNEQFF
TRBJ1-1 - TRBV6-1 once 15 TGTGCCAGCACCCAACCGAGGGGGTTCGGCACTGAAGCTTTCTTT CASTQPRGFGTEAFF
TRBJ2-5 TRBD1 TRBV13 - 14 TGTGCCAGCAGCTCGACAGGGGGGTTGGAGACCCAGTACTTC CASSSTGGLETQYF
TRBJ2-5 - TRBV7-9 - 16 TGTGCCAGCAGTCCCGAGCGGGTAGGAGTACAAGAGACCCAGTACTTC CASSPERVGVQETQYF
TRBJ2-6 - TRBV4-3 medium-sized 16 TGCGCCAGCAGCCAAGATGACAGCTCTGGGGCCAACGTCCTGACTTTC CASSQDDSSGANVLTF
TRBJ2-7 - TRBV7-6 - 13 TGTGCCAGCAGCTTAACCGGGATGAACGAGCAGTACTTC CASSLTGMNEQYF
TRBJ2-7 TRBD1 TRBV5-6 - 16 TGTGCCAGCAGCTCCTCCGGGACAGGGACCTCCTACGAGCAGTACTTC CASSSSGTGTSYEQYF
TRBJ2-3 - TRBV5-6 - 13 TGTGCCAGCAGCTTGGGGACTCCAGATACGCAGTATTTT CASSLGTPDTQYF
TRBJ2-7 TRBD2 TRBV7-9 - 15 TGTGCCAGCAGCCCACCGGAAGCGGGGAACTACGAGCAGTACTTC CASSPPEAGNYEQYF
TRBJ2-3 - TRBV7-2 - 16 TGTGCCAGCAGCTTTCAAGGGGGGGAGATCACAGATACGCAGTATTTT CASSFQGGEITDTQYF
TRBJ2-5 TRBD2 TRBV29-1 - 14 TGCAGCGTTGAAGAGGGTAGCGGGGGCCAGACCCAGTACTTC CSVEEGSGGQTQYF
TRBJ2-7 TRBD1 TRBV2 - 18 TGTGCCAGCAGGGTCCCGGGACAGGGGGTGCTACTCACCTACGAGCAGTACTTC CASRVPGQGVLLTYEQYF
TRBJ2-7 TRBD1 TRBV2 - 15 TGTGCCAGGGGGGAAGCCGGGACAGGGATAAACGAGCAGTACTTC CARGEAGTGINEQYF
TRBJ2-7 TRBD1 TRBV5-6 once 16 TGTGCCAGCAGCGTACGACCGGGACAGGGCCCCTACGAGCAGTACTTC CASSVRPGQGPYEQYF
TRBJ2-5 - TRBV28 - 14 TGTGCCAGCATCCTACGGGACAATCAAGAGACCCAGTACTTC CASILRDNQETQYF
TRBJ2-1 - TRBV5-4 - 14 TGTGCCAGCAGCTTGGGGGCGCTTGACGATGAGCAGTTCTTC CASSLGALDDEQFF
TRBJ1-3 - TRBV7-9 - 16 TGTGCCAGCAGCTTGGTCGGGGGTCCCTCTGGAAACACCATATATTTT CASSLVGGPSGNTIYF
TRBJ2-4 TRBD2 TRBV6-1 - 18 TGTGCCAGCAGTGAATGGGATCTAGCGGGGGGGCCCGGTAACATTCAGTACTTC CASSEWDLAGGPGNIQYF
TRBJ1-2 TRBD1 TRBV2 - 13 TGTGCCAGCAGGGGACAGGGGGCGATCGGCTACACCTTC CASRGQGAIGYTF
TRBJ2-3 - TRBV2 - 15 TGTGCCAGCAGGGGCCCTAATGGGGCCACAGATACGCAGTATTTT CASRGPNGATDTQYF
TRBJ2-7 - TRBV11-2 - 14 TGTGCCAGCAGCTTAGTACCAGTGGGAGACGAGCAGTACTTC CASSLVPVGDEQYF
TRBJ1-1 TRBD1 TRBV7-8 - 16 TGTGCCAGCAGCTTAGGGGCGGACAGGGGAAGCACTGAAGCTTTCTTT CASSLGADRGSTEAFF
TRBJ1-2 TRBD1 TRBV6-4 few 14 TGTGCCAGCAGCCCGACCGGGACAGGTGGTAGCTACACCTTC CASSPTGTGGSYTF
TRBJ2-1 TRBD1 TRBV11-1 - 14 TGTGCCAGCAGCCGGACAGGGAACTACAATGAGCAGTTCTTC CASSRTGNYNEQFF
TRBJ1-4 TRBD1 TRBV27 - 14 TGTGCCAGCAGTTGGGGACAGCCTAATGAAAAACTGTTTTTT CASSWGQPNEKLFF
TRBJ1-5 - TRBV5-5 once 13 TGTGCCAGCAGCTCCCAGGGAAATCAGCCCCAGCATTTT CASSSQGNQPQHF
TRBJ2-3 TRBD2 TRBV6-6 - 14 TGTGCCAGCAGGGGCGGGGGGGAAACAGATACGCAGTATTTT CASRGGGETDTQYF
TRBJ1-2 - TRBV25-1 - 12 TGTGCCAGCTCTTCTAGCGCCTATGGCTACACCTTC CASSSSAYGYTF